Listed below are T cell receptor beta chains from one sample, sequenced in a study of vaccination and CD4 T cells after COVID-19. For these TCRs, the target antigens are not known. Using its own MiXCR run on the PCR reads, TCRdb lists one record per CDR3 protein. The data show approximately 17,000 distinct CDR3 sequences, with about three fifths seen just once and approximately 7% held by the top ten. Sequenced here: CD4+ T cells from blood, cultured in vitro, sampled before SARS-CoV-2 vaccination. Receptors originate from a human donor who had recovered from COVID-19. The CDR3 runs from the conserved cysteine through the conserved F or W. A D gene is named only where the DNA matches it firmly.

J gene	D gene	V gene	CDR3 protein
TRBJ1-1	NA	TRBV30	CAWEGLNTEAFF
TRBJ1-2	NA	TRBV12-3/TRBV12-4	CASSFTGTGGYTF
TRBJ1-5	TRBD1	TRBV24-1	CATGTVNQPQHF
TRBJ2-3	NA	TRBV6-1	CASSEPPGSEVSDTQYF
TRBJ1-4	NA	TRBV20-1	CSASRSPGLGEKLFF
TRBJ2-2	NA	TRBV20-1	CSARPSALAGELFF
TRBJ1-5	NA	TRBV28	CASSLVGAQVNSNQPQHF
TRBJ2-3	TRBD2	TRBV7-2	CASTITSARTDTQYF
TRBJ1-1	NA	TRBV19	CASSMNRRGTEAFF
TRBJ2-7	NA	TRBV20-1	CSASTRVTGEQYF
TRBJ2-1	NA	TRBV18	CASSPGNGLHNEQFF
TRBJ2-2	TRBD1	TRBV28	CASRRQGATDGELFF
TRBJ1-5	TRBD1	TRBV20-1	CSARDSRGSNQPQHF
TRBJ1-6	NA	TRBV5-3	CASSLDQGLYNSPLHF
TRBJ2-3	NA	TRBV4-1	CASKANRVSTDTQYF
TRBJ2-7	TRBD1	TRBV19	CASSLGQVYEQYF
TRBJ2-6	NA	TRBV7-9	CASSLSWGALTGANVLTF
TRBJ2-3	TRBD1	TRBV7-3	CASSARQGGKGTQYF
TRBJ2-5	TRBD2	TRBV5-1	CASSLAAGLAGSQETQYF
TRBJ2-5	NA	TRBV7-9	CASSHPKETQYF
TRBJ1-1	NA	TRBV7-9	CASSSGTLTDEAFF
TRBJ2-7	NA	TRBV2	CASRRDLSSYEQYF
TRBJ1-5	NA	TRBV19	CASRPGGRLNQPQHF
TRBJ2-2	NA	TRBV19	CASSVDRTGELFF
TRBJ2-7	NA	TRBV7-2	CASSLGTRTQYF
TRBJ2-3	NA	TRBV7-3	CVSSLFPRGGATDTQYF
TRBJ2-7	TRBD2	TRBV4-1	CASSQGPRTRGEQYF
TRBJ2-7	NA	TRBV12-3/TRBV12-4	CASEIRGISYEQYF
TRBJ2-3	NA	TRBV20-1	CSAETDTQYF
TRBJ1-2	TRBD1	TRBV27	CASSLVGTGGGYGYTF
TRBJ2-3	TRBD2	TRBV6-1	CATRGGSTDTQYF
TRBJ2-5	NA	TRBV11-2	CASSFTGETQYF
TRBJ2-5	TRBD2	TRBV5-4	CASSSGLRGGETQYF
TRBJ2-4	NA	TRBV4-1	CASSQGSGASKNIQYF
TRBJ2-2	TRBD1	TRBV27	CASSFTGQGLVNTGELFF